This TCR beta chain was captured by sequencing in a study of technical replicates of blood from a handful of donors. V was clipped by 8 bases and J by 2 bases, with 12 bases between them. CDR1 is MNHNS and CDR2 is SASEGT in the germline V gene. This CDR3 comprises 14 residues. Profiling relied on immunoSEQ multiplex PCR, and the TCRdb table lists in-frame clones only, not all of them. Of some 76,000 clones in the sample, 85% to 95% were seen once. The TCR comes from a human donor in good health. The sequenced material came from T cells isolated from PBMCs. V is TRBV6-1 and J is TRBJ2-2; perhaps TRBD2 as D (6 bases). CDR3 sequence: CASSGLLNTGELFF. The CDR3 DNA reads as TGTGCCAGCTCGGGACTCTTAAACACCGGGGAGCTGTTTTTT.